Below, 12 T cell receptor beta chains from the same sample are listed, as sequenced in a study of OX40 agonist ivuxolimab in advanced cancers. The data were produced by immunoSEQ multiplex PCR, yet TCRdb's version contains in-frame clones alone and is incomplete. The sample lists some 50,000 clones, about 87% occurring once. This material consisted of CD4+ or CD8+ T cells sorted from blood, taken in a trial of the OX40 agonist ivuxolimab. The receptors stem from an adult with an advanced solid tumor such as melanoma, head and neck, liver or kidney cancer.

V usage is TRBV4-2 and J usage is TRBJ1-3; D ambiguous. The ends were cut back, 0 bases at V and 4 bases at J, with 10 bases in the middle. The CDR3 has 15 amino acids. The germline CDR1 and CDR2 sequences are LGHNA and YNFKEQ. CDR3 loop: CASSQDGRVGNTIYF. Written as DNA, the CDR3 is TGTGCCAGCAGCCAAGATGGGAGGGTGGGAAACACCATATATTTT.

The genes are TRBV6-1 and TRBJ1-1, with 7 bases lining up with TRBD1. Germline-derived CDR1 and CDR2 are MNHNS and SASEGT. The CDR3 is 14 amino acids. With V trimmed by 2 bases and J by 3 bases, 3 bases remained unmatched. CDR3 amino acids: CASSETGEDTEAFF. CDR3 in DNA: TGTGCCAGCAGTGAAACAGGGGAGGACACTGAAGCTTTCTTT.

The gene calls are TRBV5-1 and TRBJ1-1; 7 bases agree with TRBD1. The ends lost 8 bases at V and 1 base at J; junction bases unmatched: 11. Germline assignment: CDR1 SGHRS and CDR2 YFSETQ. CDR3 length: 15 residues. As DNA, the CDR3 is TGCGCCAGTAACAGGGGATTCGAGAGGAACACTGAAGCTTTCTTT. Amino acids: CASNRGFERNTEAFF.

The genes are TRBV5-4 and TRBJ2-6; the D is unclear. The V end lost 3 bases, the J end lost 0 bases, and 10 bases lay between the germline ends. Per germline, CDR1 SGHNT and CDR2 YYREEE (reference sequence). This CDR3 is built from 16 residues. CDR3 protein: CASSSRPISGANVLTF. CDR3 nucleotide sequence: TGTGCCAGCAGCTCTCGACCGATCTCTGGGGCCAACGTCCTGACTTTC.

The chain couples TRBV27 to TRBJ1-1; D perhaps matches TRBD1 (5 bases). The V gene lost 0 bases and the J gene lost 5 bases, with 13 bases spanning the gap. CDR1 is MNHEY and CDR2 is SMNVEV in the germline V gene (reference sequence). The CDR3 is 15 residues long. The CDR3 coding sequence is TGTGCCAGCAGTTTATCGTCTGACAGAGGGACTGAAGCTTTCTTT. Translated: CASSLSSDRGTEAFF.

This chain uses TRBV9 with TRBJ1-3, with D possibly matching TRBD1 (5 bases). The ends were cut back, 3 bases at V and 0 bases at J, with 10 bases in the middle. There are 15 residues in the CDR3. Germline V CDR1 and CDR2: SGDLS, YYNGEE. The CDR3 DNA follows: TGTGCCAGCAGCGCGGGACCGCTCTCTGGAAACACCATATATTTT. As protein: CASSAGPLSGNTIYF.

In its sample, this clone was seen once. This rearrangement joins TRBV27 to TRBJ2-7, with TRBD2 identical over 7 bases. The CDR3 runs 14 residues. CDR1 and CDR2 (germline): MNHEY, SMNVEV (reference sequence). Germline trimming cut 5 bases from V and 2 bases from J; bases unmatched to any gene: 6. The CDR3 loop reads CASSPGGGAYEQYV. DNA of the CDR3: TGTGCCAGCAGTCCCGGCGGGGGTGCCTACGAGCAGTACGTC.

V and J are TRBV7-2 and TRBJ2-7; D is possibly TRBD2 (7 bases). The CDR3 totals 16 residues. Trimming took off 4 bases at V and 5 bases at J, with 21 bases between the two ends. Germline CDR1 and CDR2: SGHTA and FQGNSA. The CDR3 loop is CASSSEWRGGRDEQYF. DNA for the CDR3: TGTGCCAGCAGCTCCGAATGGAGGGGGGGCCGGGACGAGCAGTACTTC.

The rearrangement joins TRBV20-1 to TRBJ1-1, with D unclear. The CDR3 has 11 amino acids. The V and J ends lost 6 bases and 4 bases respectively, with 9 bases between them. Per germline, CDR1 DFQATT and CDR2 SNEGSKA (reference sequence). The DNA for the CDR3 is TGCAGTGCCGAAGTGGGCACTGAAGCTTTCTTT. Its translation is CSAEVGTEAFF.

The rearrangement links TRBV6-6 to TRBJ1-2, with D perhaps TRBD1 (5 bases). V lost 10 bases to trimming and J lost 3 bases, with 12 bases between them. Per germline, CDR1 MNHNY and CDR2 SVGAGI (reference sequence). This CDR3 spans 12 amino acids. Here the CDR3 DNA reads TGTGCCACCTCCCCGGGGGACTATGGCTACACCTTC. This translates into CATSPGDYGYTF.

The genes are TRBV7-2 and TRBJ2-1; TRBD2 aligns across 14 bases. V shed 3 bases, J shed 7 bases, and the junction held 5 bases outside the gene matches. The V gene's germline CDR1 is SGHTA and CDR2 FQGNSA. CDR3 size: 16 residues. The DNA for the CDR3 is TGTGCCAGCAGCTTTCCGGGACTAGCGGGAGTGAATGAGCAGTTCTTC. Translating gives CASSFPGLAGVNEQFF.

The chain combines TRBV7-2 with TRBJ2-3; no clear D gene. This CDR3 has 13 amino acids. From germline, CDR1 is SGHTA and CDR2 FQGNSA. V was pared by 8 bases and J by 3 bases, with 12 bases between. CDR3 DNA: TGTGCCAGCCCTACCCCCGGAACAGATACGCAGTATTTT. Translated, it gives CASPTPGTDTQYF.